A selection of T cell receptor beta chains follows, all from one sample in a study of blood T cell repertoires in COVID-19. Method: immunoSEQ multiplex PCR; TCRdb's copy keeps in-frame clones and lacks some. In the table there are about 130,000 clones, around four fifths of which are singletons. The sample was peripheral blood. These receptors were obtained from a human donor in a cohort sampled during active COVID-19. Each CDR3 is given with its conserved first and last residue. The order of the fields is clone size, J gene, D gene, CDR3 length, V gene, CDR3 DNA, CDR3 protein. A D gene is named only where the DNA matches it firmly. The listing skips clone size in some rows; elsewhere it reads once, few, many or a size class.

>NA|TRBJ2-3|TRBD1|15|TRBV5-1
TGCGCCAGCAGCGAGGGACAGTTCATCACAGATACGCAGTATTTT
CASSEGQFITDTQYF
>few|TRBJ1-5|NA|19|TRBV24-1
TGTGCCACCAGTGGGGTAGGGGACCCTGAACGGGGGGCGAATCAGCCCCAGCATTTT
CATSGVGDPERGANQPQHF
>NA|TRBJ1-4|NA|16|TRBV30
TGTGCCTGGAGTGTTGGCGGGCTTTCAACTAATGAAAAACTGTTTTTT
CAWSVGGLSTNEKLFF
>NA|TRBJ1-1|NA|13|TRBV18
TGTGCCAGCTCGCCGACAGTGAACACTGAAGCTTTCTTT
CASSPTVNTEAFF
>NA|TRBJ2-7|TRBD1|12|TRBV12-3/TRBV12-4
TGTGCCAGCAGAGGACAGGGGGATCCCCAGTACTTC
CASRGQGDPQYF
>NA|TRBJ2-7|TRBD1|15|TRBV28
TGTGCCAGCACCTTAGACAGGGGAGCGTCCTACGAGCAGTACTTC
CASTLDRGASYEQYF
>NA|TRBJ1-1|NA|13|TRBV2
TGTGCCAGATTTAGAACAGGGAGTCCTGAAGCTTTCTTT
CARFRTGSPEAFF
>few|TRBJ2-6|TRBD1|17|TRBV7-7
TGTGCCAGCAGCCAGGGACAGGGATTGACTGGGGCCAACGTCCTGACTTTC
CASSQGQGLTGANVLTF
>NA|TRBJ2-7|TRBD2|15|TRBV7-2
TGTGCCAGCAGCTTAGGAGATCTAGCGGGGGAACAGCAGTACTTC
CASSLGDLAGEQQYF
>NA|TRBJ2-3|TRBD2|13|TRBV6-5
TGTGCCAGCAGTTACGATTTGGGACTACAGCAGTATTTT
CASSYDLGLQQYF
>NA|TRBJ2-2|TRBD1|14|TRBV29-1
TGCAGCGCGACAGGGGCTACGAACACCGGGGAGCTGTTTTTT
CSATGATNTGELFF
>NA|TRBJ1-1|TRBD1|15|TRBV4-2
TGTGCCAGCAAGAAGACAGGGCCCGATGGGACTGAAGCTTTCTTT
CASKKTGPDGTEAFF
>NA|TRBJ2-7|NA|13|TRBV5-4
TGTGCCAGCAGCCCCGACAGGCTTGGGGAGCAGTACTTC
CASSPDRLGEQYF
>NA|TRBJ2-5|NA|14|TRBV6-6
TGTGCCAGCAGGCCTACGGGAGTGCAGGAGACCCAGTACTTC
CASRPTGVQETQYF
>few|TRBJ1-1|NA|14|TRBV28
TGTGCCGTCCTTCAGGGGCTATCTAACACTGAAGCTTTCTTT
CAVLQGLSNTEAFF
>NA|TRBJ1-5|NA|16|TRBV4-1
TGCGCCAGCAGCCAAGATCGGGCAGGGTTTGGTCAGCCCCAGCATTTT
CASSQDRAGFGQPQHF
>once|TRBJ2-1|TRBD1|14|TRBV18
TGTGCCAGCTCACGAGACAGGGACGGCAATGAGCAGTTCTTC
CASSRDRDGNEQFF
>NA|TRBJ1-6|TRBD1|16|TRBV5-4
TGTGCCAGCAGCTTGGTAGGGCAGGGGGGATTCTCACCCCTCCACTTT
CASSLVGQGGFSPLHF
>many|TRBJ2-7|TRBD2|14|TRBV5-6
TGTGCCAGCAGACTAGCGGGGGGACGGAACGAGCAGTACTTC
CASRLAGGRNEQYF
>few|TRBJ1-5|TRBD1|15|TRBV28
TGTGCCAGCAGGCCCCTTACAGGGGGCGGACAGCCCCAGCATTTT
CASRPLTGGGQPQHF
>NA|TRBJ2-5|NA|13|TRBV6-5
TGTGCCAGCAAGGAACGGGCCAGCGGGACCCAGTACTTC
CASKERASGTQYF
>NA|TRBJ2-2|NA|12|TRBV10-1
TGCGCCAGCCAACACAGGTCCGGGGAGCTGTTTTTT
CASQHRSGELFF
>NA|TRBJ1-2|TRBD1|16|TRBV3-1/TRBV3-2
TGTGCCAGCAGCCTATGGGGGCTCACAGGGGACCGAGGCTACACCTTC
CASSLWGLTGDRGYTF
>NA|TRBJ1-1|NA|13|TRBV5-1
TGCGCCAGCAGCTTGGGTATGAACACTGAAGCTTTCTTT
CASSLGMNTEAFF
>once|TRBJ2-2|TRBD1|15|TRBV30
TGTGCCTGGAGTCCGGGACAGGCGAACACCGGGGAGCTGTTTTTT
CAWSPGQANTGELFF
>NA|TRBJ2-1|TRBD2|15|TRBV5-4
TGTGCCAGCAGCTTCCTAGCGGGGGACAACAATGAGCAGTTCTTC
CASSFLAGDNNEQFF
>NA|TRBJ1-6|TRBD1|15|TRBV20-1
TGCAGTGCTAGTCAGGGGGCAAGCTATAATTCACCCCTCCACTTT
CSASQGASYNSPLHF
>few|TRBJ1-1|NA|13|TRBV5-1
TGCGCCAGCAGCTTAGTAGTGAACACTGAAGCTTTCTTT
CASSLVVNTEAFF
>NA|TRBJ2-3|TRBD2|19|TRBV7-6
TGTGCCAGCAGCTTAGGGTCGGGCCGGACTAGCGGTGACCCCCGTACGCAGTATTTT
CASSLGSGRTSGDPRTQYF
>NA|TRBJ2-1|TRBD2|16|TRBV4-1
TGCGCCAGCAGCCAAGATCCCCTAGCGGGGAAAAATGAGCAGTTCTTC
CASSQDPLAGKNEQFF